This entry lists 11 T cell receptor beta chains sequenced from one sample in a study of OX40 agonist ivuxolimab in advanced cancers. Data came from immunoSEQ multiplex PCR; TCRdb stores just in-frame clones and leaves some out. Among about 83,000 clones, approximately 83% were seen once, and the ten largest hold 0.65% to 0.8%. The sequences come from CD4+ or CD8+ T cells sorted from blood, collected in a trial of the OX40 agonist ivuxolimab. The receptors stem from an adult with an advanced solid tumor such as melanoma, head and neck, liver or kidney cancer.

This chain links TRBV19 with TRBJ1-4; perhaps TRBD1 as D (6 bases). This CDR3 comprises 15 residues. V was clipped by 1 base and J by 3 bases, with 9 bases between them. Germline CDR1 is LNHDA and CDR2 is SQIVND (reference sequence). This CDR3 is CASSIVGGPNEKLFF. The DNA for the CDR3 is TGTGCCAGTAGTATAGTAGGGGGGCCTAATGAAAAACTGTTTTTT.

This clone was seen at least ten times. The sample holds other DNA sequences that translate to the same CDR3. The chain employs TRBV30 and TRBJ2-1, with D unclear. The CDR3 totals 11 residues. Trimming pared 2 bases from V and 5 bases from J, leaving 4 bases between. CDR1 is GTSNPN, CDR2 SVGIG, per germline (reference sequence). CDR3 nucleotide sequence: TGTGCCTGGAGTCTGAACAATGAGCAGTTCTTC. It codes for CAWSLNNEQFF. The full variable domain, completed using reference TRBV30 and TRBJ2-1, is SQTIHQWPATLVQPVGSPLSLECTVEGTSNPNLYWYRQAAGRGLQLLFYSVGIGQISSEVPQNLSASRPQDRQFILSSKKLLLSDSGFYLCAWSLNNEQFFGPGTRLTVL.

The rearrangement links TRBV7-6 to TRBJ2-7; D not certain. Germline CDR1 SGHVS, CDR2 FNYEAQ. Deletions cut 3 bases from V and 5 bases from J, with 11 bases between. The CDR3 is made up of 13 amino acids. The CDR3 protein is CASSLGANDEQYF. The CDR3 region has the DNA TGTGCCAGCAGCTTGGGCGCGAATGACGAGCAGTACTTC.

This clone was recorded a few times. The chain has TRBV4-3 and TRBJ2-2; D not resolved. The CDR3 length is 12 residues. Germline-derived CDR1 and CDR2 are LGHNA and YSLEER. V was shortened by 3 bases and J by 7 bases, with 6 bases between the two germline ends. The CDR3 protein is CASSHSLGELFF. DNA of the CDR3: TGCGCCAGCAGCCATTCACTCGGGGAGCTGTTTTTT.

The chain combines TRBV11-1 with TRBJ1-2; TRBD1 aligns across 7 bases. Germline CDR1 SGHAT, CDR2 FQDESV (reference sequence). J lost 2 bases, V lost 4 bases, and 4 bases had no gene match. CDR3 length: 14 amino acids. The CDR3 nucleotides read TGTGCCAGCAGCTCCCCGGGACAGAACTATGGCTACACCTTC. It yields the protein CASSSPGQNYGYTF.

The J gene is TRBJ1-3, the V gene TRBV19; D not resolved. Trimming cost V 5 bases and J 2 bases, with 16 bases left between them. Per germline, CDR1 LNHDA and CDR2 SQIVND (reference sequence). This CDR3 spans 16 amino acids. CDR3 protein: CASSSPRGPTGNTIYF. In DNA form, the CDR3 reads TGTGCCAGTAGTTCCCCGCGCGGCCCCACTGGAAACACCATATATTTT.

V gene TRBV19 combines with J gene TRBJ2-7; either TRBD1 or TRBD2 may fit D (5 bases each). The germline gives CDR1 LNHDA, CDR2 SQIVND (reference sequence). The germline V and J ends were trimmed by 4 bases and 7 bases, with 14 bases remaining between them. This CDR3 spans 13 amino acids. The CDR3 here is CASSRDGLREQYF. CDR3 DNA: TGTGCCAGTAGTAGGGACGGTCTGAGAGAGCAGTACTTC.

The CDR3 sequence is CASSSSFGEGNGYTF. In DNA, the CDR3 is TGTGCCAGCAGCTCGAGCTTTGGGGAGGGAAATGGCTACACCTTC. The genes are TRBV7-2 and TRBJ1-2; D ambiguous. V lost 4 bases, J lost 6 bases, and 18 bases lay in between. The V gene's germline CDR1 is SGHTA and CDR2 FQGNSA. The CDR3 length is 15 residues.

This clone was observed a single time. The V and J genes are TRBV6-1 and TRBJ2-7; the match to TRBD1 covers 7 bases. Germline assignment: CDR1 MNHNS and CDR2 SASEGT. The CDR3 length is 17 residues. The ends lost 1 base at V and 4 bases at J; junction bases unmatched: 13. The CDR3 DNA sequence: TGTGCCAGCAGTGAAGTCGACCTCCACAGGGGATCTTACGAGCAGTACTTC. This sequence encodes CASSEVDLHRGSYEQYF.

V and J are TRBV19 and TRBJ1-2, with TRBD1 as a possible D gene (5 bases). The V end was cut by 7 bases, the J end by 4 bases, with 19 bases between. The CDR3 is made up of 15 amino acids. Germline V gene lookup returns CDR1 LNHDA and CDR2 SQIVND (reference sequence). The CDR3 sequence: CASTGQEVSGYGYTF. The CDR3 DNA sequence: TGTGCCAGTACTGGACAAGAGGTCTCGGGCTATGGCTACACCTTC.

V and J are TRBV7-2 and TRBJ2-3, with 7 bases that match TRBD1. In germline, CDR1 is SGHTA, CDR2 FQGNSA. This CDR3 region has 15 residues. J was trimmed by 5 bases and V by 1 base; bases with no gene match: 6. This CDR3 is CASSLVDRIKDTQYF. In nucleotides, the CDR3 is TGTGCCAGCAGCTTAGTGGACAGGATAAAAGATACGCAGTATTTT.